What follows are 8 T cell receptor beta chains derived from one specimen sequenced in a study of blood T cells in healthy people across ages. Primed by a sample-barcoded 5' primer and a J-beta primer mix, a second PCR proceeded for 7 to 11 cycles. TCRdb recomputed calls from the 5' RACE reads with MiXCR, one row per CDR3 protein. The table has more than 650,000 distinct CDR3 sequences, approximately 24% seen once; the top ten hold around 3%. The same specimen was also included in a second study, on T cells of mothers and their children.

What was sequenced was blood. All receptors come from a boy between 10 and 17 years old in good health.

This clonotype was found a few times. This chain uses TRBV29-1 with TRBJ2-7, with TRBD2 matching 8 bases. J was trimmed by 6 bases and V by 6 bases; bases with no gene match: 16. Germline V gives CDR1 SQVTM, CDR2 ANQGSEA. CDR3 length: 15 residues. CDR3 in amino acids: CSVEPGGGAPGEQYF. The DNA of the CDR3 is TGCAGCGTAGAACCGGGAGGGGGAGCACCTGGCGAGCAGTACTTC.

The chain carries TRBV7-9 and TRBJ2-5; 7 nucleotides align to TRBD1. CDR3 length: 15 residues. The J segment lost 5 bases and the V segment lost 3 bases, leaving 9 bases of the junction unmatched. Looked up from germline, CDR1 is SEHNR and CDR2 is FQNEAQ (reference sequence). CDR3 DNA sequence: TGTGCCAGCAGCTTGTCACAGGGGCTGGCGGAGACCCAGTACTTC. Its protein is CASSLSQGLAETQYF.

This clonotype was detected only a few times. The chain combines TRBV6-1 with TRBJ2-1; 11 nucleotides align to TRBD2. The length of the CDR3 is 16 residues. The germline gives CDR1 MNHNS, CDR2 SASEGT. V lost 5 bases to trimming and J lost 4 bases; unmatched junction nucleotides: 7. The CDR3 reads CASSLEVAGGYNEQFF. The CDR3 DNA follows: TGTGCCAGCAGTCTCGAGGTAGCGGGGGGGTACAATGAGCAGTTCTTC.

This clonotype came up a few times. This chain connects TRBV3-1 to TRBJ2-7; D unclear. Deletions cut 1 base from V and 6 bases from J, with 4 bases between. Per the germline V gene, CDR1 is LGHDT and CDR2 is YNNKEL (reference sequence). This CDR3 comprises 11 residues. The DNA of the CDR3 is TGTGCCAGCAGCCAAGGTACCGAGCAGTACTTC. It translates to CASSQGTEQYF.

This clonotype was seen ten or more times. V gene TRBV12-3 or TRBV12-4 combines with J gene TRBJ2-5; TRBD2 aligns across 9 bases. This CDR3 is built from 16 residues. The V segment lost 6 bases and the J segment 0 bases; nucleotides outside the gene matches: 8. The CDR3 sequence: CASSPGASGNQETQYF. CDR3 DNA sequence: TGTGCCAGCAGCCCCGGGGCTAGCGGGAACCAAGAGACCCAGTACTTC.

This clonotype was detected only a few times. The chain is built from TRBV2 and TRBJ2-5; the D gene is possibly TRBD2 (6 bases). Germline V lookup: CDR1 SNHLY, CDR2 FYNNEI. Trimming removed 6 bases from V and 7 bases from J, with 12 bases in between. The CDR3 has 12 residues. The CDR3 nucleotides read TGTGCCAGCAGGGGGTCCGGGAGGACCCAGTACTTC. Its protein product is CASRGSGRTQYF.

This clonotype has only a few counts. The chain has TRBV12-3 or TRBV12-4 and TRBJ2-5; 7 bases fit TRBD2. Trimming at V came to 5 bases and at J to 1 base, leaving 4 bases not matched to a gene. The CDR3 extends over 14 amino acids. The CDR3 loop is CASSPAGFQETQYF. The CDR3, as DNA: TGTGCCAGCAGTCCAGCGGGGTTCCAAGAGACCCAGTACTTC.

A note on this clonotype: This is likely a read error, given that the CDR3 carries no conserved phenylalanine or tryptophan at its end. The chain recombines TRBV7-9 with TRBJ2-7, with 9 bases aligning to TRBD1. The CDR3 spans 15 residues. Germline lookup yields CDR1 SEHNR and CDR2 FQNEAQ (reference sequence). With V trimmed by 2 bases and J by 4 bases, 6 bases remained unmatched. The CDR3 is CASSLPGQGPYEQYL. The CDR3 DNA reads TGTGCCAGCAGCTTACCGGGACAGGGACCATACGAGCAGTACCTC.